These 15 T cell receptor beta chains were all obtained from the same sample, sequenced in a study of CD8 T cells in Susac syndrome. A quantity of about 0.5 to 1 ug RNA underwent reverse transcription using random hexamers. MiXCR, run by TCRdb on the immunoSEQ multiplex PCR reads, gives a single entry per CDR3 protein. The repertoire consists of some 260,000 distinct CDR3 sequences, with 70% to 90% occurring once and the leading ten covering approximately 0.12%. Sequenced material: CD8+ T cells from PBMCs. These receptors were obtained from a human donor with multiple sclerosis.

The DNA of the CDR3 is TGTGCCAGCAGTATCCGGGACAGGGGATATGGCTACACCTTC. Protein product: CASSIRDRGYGYTF. This chain joins TRBV27 and TRBJ1-2; 10 bases line up with TRBD1. Germline loops: CDR1 MNHEY, CDR2 SMNVEV (reference sequence). The CDR3 is 14 amino acids. With 5 bases clipped from V and 5 bases from J, the junction kept 5 bases outside the gene matches.

The CDR3 spells CASSRQRENSDTQYF. For the CDR3, the DNA is TGCGCCAGCAGCCGACAGCGGGAGAACTCGGATACGCAGTATTTT. V gene TRBV5-1 combines with J gene TRBJ2-3, with 8 bases identical to TRBD2. CDR3 length equals 15 residues. J was trimmed by 6 bases and V by 4 bases; bases with no gene match: 10. The germline V gene encodes CDR1 SGHRS and CDR2 YFSETQ.

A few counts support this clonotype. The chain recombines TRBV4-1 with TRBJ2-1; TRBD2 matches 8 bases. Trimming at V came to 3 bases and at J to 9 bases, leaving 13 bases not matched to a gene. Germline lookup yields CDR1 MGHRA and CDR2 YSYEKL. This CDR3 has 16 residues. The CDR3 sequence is CASSQVGAGGPTEQFF. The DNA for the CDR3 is TGCGCCAGCAGCCAGGTAGGGGCGGGAGGACCGACTGAGCAGTTCTTC.

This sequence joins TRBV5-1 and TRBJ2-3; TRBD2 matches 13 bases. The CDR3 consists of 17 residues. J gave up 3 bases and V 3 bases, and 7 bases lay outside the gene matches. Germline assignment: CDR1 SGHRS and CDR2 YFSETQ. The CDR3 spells CASSYGLAGVRTDTQYF. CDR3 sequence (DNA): TGCGCCAGCAGCTATGGACTAGCGGGAGTCAGGACAGATACGCAGTATTTT.

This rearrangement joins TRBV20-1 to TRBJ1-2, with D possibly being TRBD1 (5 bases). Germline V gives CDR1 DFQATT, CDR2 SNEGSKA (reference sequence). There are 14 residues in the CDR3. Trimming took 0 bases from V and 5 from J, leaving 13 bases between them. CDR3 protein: CSARDLQEPYGYTF. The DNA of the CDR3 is TGCAGTGCTAGAGATCTACAGGAACCTTATGGCTACACCTTC.

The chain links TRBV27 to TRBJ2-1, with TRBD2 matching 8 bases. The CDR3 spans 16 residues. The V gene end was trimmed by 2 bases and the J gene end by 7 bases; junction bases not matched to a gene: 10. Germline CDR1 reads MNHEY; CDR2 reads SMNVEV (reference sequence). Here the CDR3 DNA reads TGTGCCAGCAGTTTACAGCGGACTAGCCGTCGGAATGAGCAGTTCTTC. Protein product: CASSLQRTSRRNEQFF.

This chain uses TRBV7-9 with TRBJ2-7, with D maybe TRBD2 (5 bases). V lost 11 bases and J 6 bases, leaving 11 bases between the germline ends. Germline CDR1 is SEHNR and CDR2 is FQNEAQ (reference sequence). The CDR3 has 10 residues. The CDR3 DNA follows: TGTGCCCTGGGTGGGAGCGAGCAGTACTTC. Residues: CALGGSEQYF.

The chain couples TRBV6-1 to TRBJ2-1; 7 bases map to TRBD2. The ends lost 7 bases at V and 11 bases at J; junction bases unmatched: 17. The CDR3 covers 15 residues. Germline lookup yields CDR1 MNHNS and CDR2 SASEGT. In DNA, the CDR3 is TGTGCCAGCATGAAGACTAGCTCCTCCTTTTTTCAGCAGTTCTTC. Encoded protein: CASMKTSSSFFQQFF.

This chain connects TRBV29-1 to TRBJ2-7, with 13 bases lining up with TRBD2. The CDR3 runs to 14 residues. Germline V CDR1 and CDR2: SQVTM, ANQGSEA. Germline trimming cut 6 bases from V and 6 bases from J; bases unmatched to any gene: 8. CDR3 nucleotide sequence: TGCAGCGTCCTACTAGCGGGAGGGCCTGGCGAGCAGTACTTC. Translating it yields CSVLLAGGPGEQYF.

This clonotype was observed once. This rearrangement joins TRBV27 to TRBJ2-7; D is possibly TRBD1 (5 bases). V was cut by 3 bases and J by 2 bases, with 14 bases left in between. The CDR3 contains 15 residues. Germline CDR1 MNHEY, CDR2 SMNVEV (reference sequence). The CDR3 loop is CASSFSPRVTYEQYF. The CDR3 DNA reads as TGTGCCAGCAGTTTCTCCCCCAGGGTAACCTACGAGCAGTACTTC.

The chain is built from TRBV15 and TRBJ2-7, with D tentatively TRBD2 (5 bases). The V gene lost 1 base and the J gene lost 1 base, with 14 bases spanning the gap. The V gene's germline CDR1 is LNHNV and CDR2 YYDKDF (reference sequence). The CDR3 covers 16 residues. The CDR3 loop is CATSRGRGQTSYEQYF. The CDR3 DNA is TGTGCCACCAGCAGAGGACGAGGGCAGACATCCTACGAGCAGTACTTC.

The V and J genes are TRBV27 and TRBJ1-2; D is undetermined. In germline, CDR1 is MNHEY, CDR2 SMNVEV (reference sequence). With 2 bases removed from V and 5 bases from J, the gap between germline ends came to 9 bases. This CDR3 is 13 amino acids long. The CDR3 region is CASSLGYIYGYTF. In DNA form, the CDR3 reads TGTGCCAGCAGTTTAGGTTATATTTATGGCTACACCTTC.

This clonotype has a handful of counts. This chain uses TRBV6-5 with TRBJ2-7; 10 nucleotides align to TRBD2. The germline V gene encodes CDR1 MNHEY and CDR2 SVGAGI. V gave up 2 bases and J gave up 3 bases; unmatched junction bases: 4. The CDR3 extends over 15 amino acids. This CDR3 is CASSYQLAGGYEQYF. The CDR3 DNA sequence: TGTGCCAGCAGTTACCAATTAGCGGGGGGCTACGAGCAGTACTTC.

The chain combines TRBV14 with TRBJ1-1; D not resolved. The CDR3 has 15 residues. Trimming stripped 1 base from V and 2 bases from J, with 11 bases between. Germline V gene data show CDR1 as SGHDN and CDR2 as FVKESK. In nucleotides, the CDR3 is TGTGCCAGCAGCCAAGGGCGATCCGCTAACACTGAAGCTTTCTTT. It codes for CASSQGRSANTEAFF.

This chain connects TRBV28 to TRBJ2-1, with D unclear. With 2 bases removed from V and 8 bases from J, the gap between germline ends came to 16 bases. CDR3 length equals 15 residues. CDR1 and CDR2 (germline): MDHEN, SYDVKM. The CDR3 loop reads CASSLRQARADEQFF. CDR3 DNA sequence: TGTGCCAGCAGTTTAAGGCAGGCACGGGCCGATGAGCAGTTCTTC. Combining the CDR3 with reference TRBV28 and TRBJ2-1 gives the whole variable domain DVKVTQSSRYLVKRTGEKVFLECVQDMDHENMFWYRQDPGLGLRLIYFSYDVKMKEKGDIPEGYSVSREKKERFSLILESASTNQTSMYLCASSLRQARADEQFFGPGTRLTVL.